Below, 2 T cell receptor beta chains from the same sample are listed, as sequenced in a study of T cell changes during pregnancy in multiple sclerosis. Repertoires were generated with immunoSEQ multiplex PCR, while TCRdb's copy carries only in-frame clones and drops some. The repertoire holds about 73,000 clones, with 85% to 95% as singletons. Here the sequenced sample was peripheral blood, taken in the third trimester of pregnancy. The receptors derive from a female donor in good health, enrolled as a control in a pregnancy study.

The chain recombines TRBV2 with TRBJ2-5; TRBD1 matches at 12 bases. With V trimmed by 6 bases and J by 5 bases, 10 bases remained unmatched. The germline gives CDR1 SNHLY, CDR2 FYNNEI. The CDR3 runs 16 residues. The CDR3: CASRHSPGQGAETQYF. The DNA for the CDR3 is TGTGCCAGCAGGCACTCTCCGGGACAGGGGGCTGAGACCCAGTACTTC.

The V call is TRBV7-4, the J call TRBJ2-7; 11 nucleotides align to TRBD2. CDR3 length: 18 amino acids. Germline-derived CDR1 and CDR2 are SGHVT and SQSDAQ. V shed 3 bases, J shed 0 bases, and the junction held 10 bases outside the gene matches. For the CDR3, the DNA is TGTGCCAGCAGCTTCTGGTCTAGCGGGGGGCCGAGCTCCTACGAGCAGTACTTC. This gives the protein CASSFWSSGGPSSYEQYF.